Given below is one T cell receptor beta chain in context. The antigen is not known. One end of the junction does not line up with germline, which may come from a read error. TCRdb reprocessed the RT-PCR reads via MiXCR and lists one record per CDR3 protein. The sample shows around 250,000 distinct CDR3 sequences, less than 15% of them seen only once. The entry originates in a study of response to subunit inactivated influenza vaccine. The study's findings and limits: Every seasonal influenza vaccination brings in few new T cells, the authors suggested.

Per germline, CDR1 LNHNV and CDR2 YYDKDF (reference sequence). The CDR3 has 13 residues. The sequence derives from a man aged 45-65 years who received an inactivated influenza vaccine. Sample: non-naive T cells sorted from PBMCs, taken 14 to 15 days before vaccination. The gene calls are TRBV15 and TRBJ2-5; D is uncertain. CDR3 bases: TGTGCCACCAGCAGAGATTACCGAGAGACCCAGCACTTC. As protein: CATSRDYRETQHF.